This T cell receptor (beta chain) was captured in a study of blood T cells in healthy people across ages. Study summary: Researchers report that template switching captured about one barcoded beta molecule per two T cells.

This clonotype was seen repeatedly, ten times or more. Sample-barcoded 5' priming and a J-beta primer mix drove a second PCR of about 7 to 12 cycles. Each CDR3 protein gets one entry after TCRdb re-called the 5' RACE reads with MiXCR. In the table there are roughly 560,000 distinct CDR3 sequences, around 24% of which are singletons. After removal of 7 bases from V and 2 bases from J, the junction contained 10 bases not matched to a gene. The length of the CDR3 is 15 residues. The sample was also linked to a second study, of T cells of mothers and their children.

V gene TRBV12-3 or TRBV12-4 combines with J gene TRBJ2-5, with 7 bases identical to TRBD2. The TCR comes from a boy between 10 and 17 years old in good health. The sequencing input was blood. The CDR3 DNA is TGTGCCAGCACCTCGCTAGCGGTTCCTCAAGAGACCCAGTACTTC. Its protein product is CASTSLAVPQETQYF.